This TCR beta chain was captured in a study of blood T cells in healthy people across ages. Trimming at V came to 0 bases and at J to 6 bases, leaving 2 bases not matched to a gene. CDR3 length: 14 amino acids. Primed by a sample-barcoded 5' primer and a J-beta primer mix, a second PCR proceeded for about 6 to 12 cycles. TCRdb reprocessed the 5' RACE reads via MiXCR and lists one record per CDR3 protein. This table holds more than 700,000 distinct CDR3 sequences, 35% to 60% found once. This clonotype has a single count. The chain uses TRBV12-3 or TRBV12-4 and TRBJ2-1; 7 nucleotides align to TRBD2. The sample consisted of blood. The clonotype was recovered from a man at least 80 years old in good health. The CDR3 DNA reads TGTGCCAGCAGTTTAGCCCGGACTAGCAATGAGCAGTTCTTC. Protein product: CASSLARTSNEQFF.